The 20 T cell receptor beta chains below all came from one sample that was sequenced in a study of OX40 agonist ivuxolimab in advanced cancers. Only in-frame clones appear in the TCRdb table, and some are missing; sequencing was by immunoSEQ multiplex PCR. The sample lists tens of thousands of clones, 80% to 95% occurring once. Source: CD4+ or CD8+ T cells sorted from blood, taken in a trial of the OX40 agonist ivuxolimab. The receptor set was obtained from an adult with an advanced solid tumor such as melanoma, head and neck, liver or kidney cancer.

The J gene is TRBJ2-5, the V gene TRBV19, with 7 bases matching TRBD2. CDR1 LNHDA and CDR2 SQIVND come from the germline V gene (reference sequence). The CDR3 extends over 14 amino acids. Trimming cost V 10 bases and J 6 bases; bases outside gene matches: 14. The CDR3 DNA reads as TGTGCCACCCGACCAGCTAGCGGCTACCAGACCCAGTACTTC. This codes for CATRPASGYQTQYF.

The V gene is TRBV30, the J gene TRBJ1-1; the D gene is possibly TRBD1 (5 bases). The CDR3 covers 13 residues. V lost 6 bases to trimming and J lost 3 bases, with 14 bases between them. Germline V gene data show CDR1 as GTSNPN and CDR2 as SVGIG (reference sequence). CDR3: CACRKQADTEAFF. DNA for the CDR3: TGTGCCTGCAGAAAACAGGCGGACACTGAAGCTTTCTTT.

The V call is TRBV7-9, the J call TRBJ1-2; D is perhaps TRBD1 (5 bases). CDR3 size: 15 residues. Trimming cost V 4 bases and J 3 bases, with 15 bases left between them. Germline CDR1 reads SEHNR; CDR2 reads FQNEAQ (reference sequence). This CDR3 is CASSSPREGHYGYTF. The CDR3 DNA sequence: TGTGCCAGCAGCTCCCCCAGGGAGGGCCACTATGGCTACACCTTC.

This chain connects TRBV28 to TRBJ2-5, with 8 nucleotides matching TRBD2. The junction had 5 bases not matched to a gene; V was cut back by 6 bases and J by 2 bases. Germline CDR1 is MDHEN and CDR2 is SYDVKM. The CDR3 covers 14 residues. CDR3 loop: CASSRGGQQETQYF. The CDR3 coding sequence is TGTGCCAGCAGCCGCGGGGGGCAGCAAGAGACCCAGTACTTC.

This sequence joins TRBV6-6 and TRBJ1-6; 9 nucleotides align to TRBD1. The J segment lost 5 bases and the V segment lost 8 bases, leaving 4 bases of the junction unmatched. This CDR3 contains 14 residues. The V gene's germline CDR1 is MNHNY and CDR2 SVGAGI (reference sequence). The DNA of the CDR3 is TGTGCCAGCTTACAGGGGGCAGATAATTCACCCCTCCACTTT. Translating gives CASLQGADNSPLHF.

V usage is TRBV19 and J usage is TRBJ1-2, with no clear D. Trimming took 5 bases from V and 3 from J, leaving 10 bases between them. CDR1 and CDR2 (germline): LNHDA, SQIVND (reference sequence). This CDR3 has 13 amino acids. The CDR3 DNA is TGTGCCAGTAGTTTGACGGGCGACTATGGCTACACCTTC. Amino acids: CASSLTGDYGYTF.

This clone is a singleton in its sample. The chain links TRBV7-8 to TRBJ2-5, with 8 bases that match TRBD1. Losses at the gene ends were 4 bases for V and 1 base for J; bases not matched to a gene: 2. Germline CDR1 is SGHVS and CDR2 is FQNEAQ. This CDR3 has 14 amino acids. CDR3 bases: TGTGCCAGCAGCTCAGGACAGGGCCAAGAGACCCAGTACTTC. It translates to CASSSGQGQETQYF.

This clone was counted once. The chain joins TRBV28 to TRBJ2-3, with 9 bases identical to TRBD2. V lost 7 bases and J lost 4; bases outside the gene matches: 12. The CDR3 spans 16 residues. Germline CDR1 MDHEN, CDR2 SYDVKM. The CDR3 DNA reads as TGTGCCAGCAACATAGCGGGAGAGACGAGCTCAGATACGCAGTATTTT. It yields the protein CASNIAGETSSDTQYF.

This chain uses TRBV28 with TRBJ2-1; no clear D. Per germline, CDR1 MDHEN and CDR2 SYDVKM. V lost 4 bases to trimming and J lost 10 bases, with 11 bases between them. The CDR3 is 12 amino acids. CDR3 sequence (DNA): TGTGCCAGCAGTTCGTCAGCCCGGGAGCAGTTCTTC. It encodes CASSSSAREQFF.

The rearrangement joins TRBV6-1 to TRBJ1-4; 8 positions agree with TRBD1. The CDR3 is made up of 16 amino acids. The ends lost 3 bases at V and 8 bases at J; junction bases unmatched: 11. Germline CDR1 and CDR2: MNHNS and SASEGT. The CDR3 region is CASSDRGRQGREKLFF. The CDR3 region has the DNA TGTGCCAGCAGTGATAGGGGTCGACAGGGGAGGGAAAAACTGTTTTTT.

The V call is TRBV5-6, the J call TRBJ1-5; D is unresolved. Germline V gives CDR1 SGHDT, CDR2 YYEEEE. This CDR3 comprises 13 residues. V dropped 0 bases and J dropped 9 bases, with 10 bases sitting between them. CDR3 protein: CASSLETRPPQHF. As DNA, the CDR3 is TGTGCCAGCAGCTTGGAGACCCGTCCGCCCCAGCATTTT.

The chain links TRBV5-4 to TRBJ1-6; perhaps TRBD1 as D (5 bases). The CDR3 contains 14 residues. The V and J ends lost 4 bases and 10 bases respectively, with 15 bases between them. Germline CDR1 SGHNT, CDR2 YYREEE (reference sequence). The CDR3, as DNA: TGTGCCAGCAGCCCTGGCAGGGTGGACTCACCCCTCCACTTT. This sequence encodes CASSPGRVDSPLHF. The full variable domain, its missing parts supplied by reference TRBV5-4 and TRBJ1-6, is ETGVTQSPTHLIKTRGQQVTLRCSSQSGHNTVSWYQQALGQGPQFIFQYYREEENGRGNFPPRFSGLQFPNYSSELNVNALELDDSALYLCASSPGRVDSPLHFGNGTRLTVT.

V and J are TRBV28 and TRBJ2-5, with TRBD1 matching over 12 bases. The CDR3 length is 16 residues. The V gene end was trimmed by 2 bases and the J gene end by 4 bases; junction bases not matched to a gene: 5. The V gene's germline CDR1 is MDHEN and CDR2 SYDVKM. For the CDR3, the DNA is TGTGCCAGCAGTTTACCGGGACAGGGGGCGGGAGAGACCCAGTACTTC. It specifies CASSLPGQGAGETQYF.

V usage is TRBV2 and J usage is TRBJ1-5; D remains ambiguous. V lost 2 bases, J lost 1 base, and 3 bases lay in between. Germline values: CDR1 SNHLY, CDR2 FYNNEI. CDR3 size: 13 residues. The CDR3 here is CASSERSNQPQHF. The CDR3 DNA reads TGTGCCAGCAGTGAACGCAGCAATCAGCCCCAGCATTTT.

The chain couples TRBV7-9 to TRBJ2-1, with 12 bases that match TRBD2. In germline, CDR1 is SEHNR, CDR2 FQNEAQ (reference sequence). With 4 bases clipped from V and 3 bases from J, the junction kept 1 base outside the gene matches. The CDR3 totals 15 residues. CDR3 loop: CASSWTSGDYNEQFF. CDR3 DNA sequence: TGTGCCAGCAGCTGGACTAGCGGGGACTACAATGAGCAGTTCTTC.

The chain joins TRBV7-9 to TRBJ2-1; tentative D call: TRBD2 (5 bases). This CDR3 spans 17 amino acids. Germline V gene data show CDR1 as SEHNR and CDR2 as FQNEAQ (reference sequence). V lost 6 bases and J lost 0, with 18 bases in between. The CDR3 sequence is CASRSPPGEPSYNEQFF. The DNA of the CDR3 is TGTGCCAGCAGATCACCTCCCGGGGAACCCTCCTACAATGAGCAGTTCTTC.

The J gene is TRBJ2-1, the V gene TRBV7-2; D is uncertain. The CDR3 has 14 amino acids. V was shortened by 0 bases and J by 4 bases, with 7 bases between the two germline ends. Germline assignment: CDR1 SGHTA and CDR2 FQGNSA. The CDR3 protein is CASSLAEKYNEQFF. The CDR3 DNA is TGTGCCAGCAGCTTAGCGGAGAAGTACAATGAGCAGTTCTTC.

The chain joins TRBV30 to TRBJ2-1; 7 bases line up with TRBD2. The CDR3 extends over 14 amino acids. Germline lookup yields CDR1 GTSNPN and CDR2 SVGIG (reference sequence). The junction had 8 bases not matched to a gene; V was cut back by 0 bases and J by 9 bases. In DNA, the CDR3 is TGTGCCTGGAGTGTTCTGGGGGAGGGTAGTGAGCAGTTCTTC. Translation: CAWSVLGEGSEQFF.

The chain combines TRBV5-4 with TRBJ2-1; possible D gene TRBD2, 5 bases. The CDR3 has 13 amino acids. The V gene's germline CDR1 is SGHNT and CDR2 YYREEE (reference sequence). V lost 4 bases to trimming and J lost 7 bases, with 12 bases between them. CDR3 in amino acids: CASSPHPGNEQFF. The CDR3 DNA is TGTGCCAGCAGCCCGCATCCGGGGAATGAGCAGTTCTTC. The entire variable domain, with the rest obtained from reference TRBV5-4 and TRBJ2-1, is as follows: ETGVTQSPTHLIKTRGQQVTLRCSSQSGHNTVSWYQQALGQGPQFIFQYYREEENGRGNFPPRFSGLQFPNYSSELNVNALELDDSALYLCASSPHPGNEQFFGPGTRLTVL.

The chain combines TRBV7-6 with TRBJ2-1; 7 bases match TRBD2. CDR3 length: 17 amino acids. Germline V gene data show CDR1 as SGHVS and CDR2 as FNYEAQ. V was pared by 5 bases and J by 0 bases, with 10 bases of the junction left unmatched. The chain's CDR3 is CASSLSPGGSSYNEQFF. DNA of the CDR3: TGTGCCAGCAGCCTTAGCCCGGGGGGAAGCTCCTACAATGAGCAGTTCTTC.